This T cell receptor beta chain was identified in a study of beta chain features in type 1 diabetes. Study-level information: Taken together, all samples contributed some 100 million examined sorted cells.

General study points: Moderate but significant shortening of TCRB CDR3s was recorded in all four CD4+ subsets from Type 1 diabetes patients. Patients' naive, central memory and Treg TCRB repertoires seemed closer to one another than those of healthy donors.

CDR3 size: 15 residues. The germline V and J ends were trimmed by 3 bases and 4 bases, with 16 bases remaining between them. Germline values: CDR1 SGHRS, CDR2 YFSETQ. What was sequenced were expressed TCRB transcripts, since all of the isolated RNA had been reverse transcribed. Using immunoSEQ multiplex PCR, the repertoire was profiled, and TCRdb retains in-frame clones only, with some absent. This table holds about 370,000 clones, 8.5% to 10% found once. To note about this clone: What it binds is unknown.

The J gene is TRBJ2-5, the V gene TRBV5-1; D tentatively reads TRBD1 or TRBD2 (5 bases each). Sequenced input: central memory CD4+ T cells from blood. This TCR was recovered from a man aged 25-45 years with type 1 diabetes. CDR3 sequence reads: CASSYSSGTRETQYF. The CDR3 DNA reads as TGCGCCAGCAGCTACTCCTCCGGGACCCGAGAGACCCAGTACTTC.